A selection of T cell receptor beta chains follows, all from one sample in a study of T cells in Graves' hyperthyroidism and ophthalmopathy. TCRdb reanalysed the multiplex PCR reads using MiXCR and keeps one entry per CDR3 protein. The table has about 350,000 distinct CDR3 sequences, around 14% seen once; the top ten hold under 30%. The sequencing sample was made of blood. The receptor source for this set is a woman in her 30s with Graves' hyperthyroidism. The CDR3 runs from the conserved cysteine through the conserved F or W. Fields, in order: J gene, V gene, CDR3 protein.

J gene: TRBJ2-7; V gene: TRBV19; CDR3 protein: CASSPQDRGPSYEQYF
J gene: TRBJ2-7; V gene: TRBV30; CDR3 protein: CAFVQVGPYEQYF
J gene: TRBJ2-2; V gene: TRBV20-1; CDR3 protein: CSARPGAENTGELFF
J gene: TRBJ2-5; V gene: TRBV30; CDR3 protein: CAWSPTDRGGVETQYF
J gene: TRBJ1-1; V gene: TRBV7-9; CDR3 protein: CASSYLAGGRNTEAFF
J gene: TRBJ1-5; V gene: TRBV19; CDR3 protein: CASSGTVGQPQHF
J gene: TRBJ2-5; V gene: TRBV5-1; CDR3 protein: CASRLGEVKETQYF
J gene: TRBJ2-1; V gene: TRBV11-3; CDR3 protein: CASSLDSLAGVSNEQFF
J gene: TRBJ2-1; V gene: TRBV28; CDR3 protein: CASSLSQVNEQFF
J gene: TRBJ1-5; V gene: TRBV3-1; CDR3 protein: CASSQMGNSNQPQHF
J gene: TRBJ1-2; V gene: TRBV30; CDR3 protein: CAWIPMVSGYTF
J gene: TRBJ2-2; V gene: TRBV15; CDR3 protein: CATSRDRGPTGELFF
J gene: TRBJ1-2; V gene: TRBV7-8; CDR3 protein: CASSFRVDYGYTF
J gene: TRBJ2-7; V gene: TRBV6-7; CDR3 protein: CASSYPLEGGQLYEQYF
J gene: TRBJ1-5; V gene: TRBV7-2; CDR3 protein: CASSLGVGGGPQHF
J gene: TRBJ2-6; V gene: TRBV11-2; CDR3 protein: CASSLAFRDLTGANVLTF
J gene: TRBJ2-7; V gene: TRBV7-9; CDR3 protein: CASSLVVHEQYF
J gene: TRBJ2-1; V gene: TRBV20-1; CDR3 protein: CSARRDDGTNEQFF
J gene: TRBJ1-5; V gene: TRBV2; CDR3 protein: CASSLDRGIHQPQHF
J gene: TRBJ1-5; V gene: TRBV11-2; CDR3 protein: CASSSQVNNQPQHF
J gene: TRBJ2-1; V gene: TRBV5-1; CDR3 protein: CASTRSGRVDNEQFF
J gene: TRBJ2-1; V gene: TRBV30; CDR3 protein: CAWSVWATGTSYNEQFF
J gene: TRBJ2-1; V gene: TRBV28; CDR3 protein: CASTSGGGNEQFF
J gene: TRBJ2-5; V gene: TRBV30; CDR3 protein: CAWKGFLRGHWQTQYF
J gene: TRBJ2-5; V gene: TRBV6-2/TRBV6-3; CDR3 protein: CASRHLGTQYF
J gene: TRBJ1-2; V gene: TRBV13; CDR3 protein: CASSGLRDRDFGGYTF
J gene: TRBJ2-7; V gene: TRBV5-5; CDR3 protein: CASSLTLAGVSYEQYF
J gene: TRBJ1-5; V gene: TRBV27; CDR3 protein: CASRPLMGLPHQPQHF
J gene: TRBJ1-2; V gene: TRBV18; CDR3 protein: CASSQNTGDYGYTF
J gene: TRBJ2-7; V gene: TRBV7-2; CDR3 protein: CASSLRTGRSYEQYF
J gene: TRBJ1-1; V gene: TRBV30; CDR3 protein: CAWSLGRAVAVAFF
J gene: TRBJ1-6; V gene: TRBV19; CDR3 protein: CASSISDGSPLHF
J gene: TRBJ1-4; V gene: TRBV24-1; CDR3 protein: CATSDRGAGGEIREKLFF
J gene: TRBJ1-5; V gene: TRBV19; CDR3 protein: CASAGTGMSNQPQHF
J gene: TRBJ2-2; V gene: TRBV24-1; CDR3 protein: CATSDLATAEGTGELFF
J gene: TRBJ2-5; V gene: TRBV11-2; CDR3 protein: CASSLENSGETQYF
J gene: TRBJ2-3; V gene: TRBV9; CDR3 protein: CASSVAAGRTDTQYF
J gene: TRBJ1-2; V gene: TRBV11-2; CDR3 protein: CASSLKTGAVSYTF
J gene: TRBJ2-1; V gene: TRBV28; CDR3 protein: CASSFSIAGGNNEQFF
J gene: TRBJ1-3; V gene: TRBV7-8; CDR3 protein: CASSTPRHLSGNTIYF
J gene: TRBJ2-7; V gene: TRBV12-3/TRBV12-4; CDR3 protein: CASSSILYEQYF
J gene: TRBJ2-7; V gene: TRBV6-5; CDR3 protein: CASSFTGYEQYF
J gene: TRBJ2-7; V gene: TRBV6-1; CDR3 protein: CASSKTSLPYEQYF
J gene: TRBJ1-4; V gene: TRBV2; CDR3 protein: CASKVAEKLFF
J gene: TRBJ2-3; V gene: TRBV27; CDR3 protein: CASSRRFVGAAITDTQYF
J gene: TRBJ2-3; V gene: TRBV28; CDR3 protein: CASVHTSTDTQYF
J gene: TRBJ2-7; V gene: TRBV3-1; CDR3 protein: CASSQGHSVAYEQYF
J gene: TRBJ2-5; V gene: TRBV11-2; CDR3 protein: CASSSIQPGTAQETQYF
J gene: TRBJ1-3; V gene: TRBV2; CDR3 protein: CASAGLSGNTIYF
J gene: TRBJ2-7; V gene: TRBV20-1; CDR3 protein: CSARALGGSQIYEQYF
J gene: TRBJ2-5; V gene: TRBV20-1; CDR3 protein: CSGVTLTPAQETQYF
J gene: TRBJ2-7; V gene: TRBV3-1; CDR3 protein: CASSRGGRVEQYF